These T cell receptor beta chains were read from a single sample in a study of blood T cell repertoires in COVID-19. The repertoire was sequenced with immunoSEQ multiplex PCR; TCRdb's copy has only in-frame clones and lacks some. The sample includes around 220,000 clones, around 90% of them seen just once. Material: PBMCs or T cells enriched from blood (not recorded which). The receptors were sampled from a woman aged 18-29 years who had recovered from COVID-19. The CDR3 runs from the conserved cysteine through the conserved F or W. The D gene is left open where the match is weak. Clone size is shown for a subset of rows, as once, few, many or a class of expanded clone.

clone size	V gene	D gene	J gene	CDR3 DNA	CDR3 protein
-	TRBV5-1	-	TRBJ1-1	TGCGCCAGCAGCTTGCCAACTACAGGGTCGAGCACTGAAGCTTTCTTT	CASSLPTTGSSTEAFF
-	TRBV5-1	-	TRBJ2-1	TGCGCCAGCAGCTCCGGGGACTTCGACAATGAGCAGTTCTTC	CASSSGDFDNEQFF
-	TRBV19	TRBD1	TRBJ2-2	TGTGCCAGTAGTATGACAGGGATCACCGGGGAGCTGTTTTTT	CASSMTGITGELFF
-	TRBV18	-	TRBJ1-5	TGTGCCAGCTCACCGGCGACGGGGTTGCAGCCCCAGCATTTT	CASSPATGLQPQHF
-	TRBV19	TRBD1	TRBJ1-5	TGTGCCAGTAGTATAGGTTTGAGCAGGGGGCTTCAGCCCCAGCATTTT	CASSIGLSRGLQPQHF
once	TRBV2	TRBD1	TRBJ2-7	TGTGCCAGCAGAGCAGGACAGGGGGTTCGGTACGAGCAGTACTTC	CASRAGQGVRYEQYF
-	TRBV9	-	TRBJ2-3	TGTGCCAGCAGCGTGGGCACAAGGGATACGCAGTATTTT	CASSVGTRDTQYF
few	TRBV28	-	TRBJ1-2	TGTGCCAGCAGTTTATCTCGAGGTGGCATTCGGTATGGCTACACCTTC	CASSLSRGGIRYGYTF
once	TRBV4-3	TRBD1	TRBJ2-2	TGCGCCAGCAGCCCCGATGGGACAGGGGGGATCGGGGAGCTGTTTTTT	CASSPDGTGGIGELFF
-	TRBV11-3	TRBD2	TRBJ2-2	TGTGCCAGCAGCTTGAGCGGGGGGGCCTTTCCCGGGGAGCTGTTTTTT	CASSLSGGAFPGELFF